One TCR beta chain is described in this entry. Profiling relied on immunoSEQ multiplex PCR, and the TCRdb table lists in-frame clones only, not all of them. Counted here are tens of thousands of clones, about 81% occurring once; the ten biggest clones make up 9.2%. No glioblastoma patient carried an isocitrate dehydrogenase mutation. The data originate from a study of glioma-infiltrating T cells after dendritic cell vaccination. The CDR3 is 13 residues long. With 6 bases removed from V and 5 bases from J, the gap between germline ends came to 13 bases. Germline assignment: CDR1 SEHNR and CDR2 FQNEAQ (reference sequence).

The V call is TRBV7-9, the J call TRBJ2-5; maybe TRBD1 (5 bases). The material sequenced was blood, taken before dendritic cell vaccination. The receptor was isolated from a human donor with glioblastoma. The CDR3 DNA sequence: TGTGCCAGCAGAATAGGTGCAGGGGAGACCCAGTACTTC. Encoded protein: CASRIGAGETQYF.